This T cell receptor (beta chain) was profiled in a study of blood T cell repertoires in COVID-19. About the study: PBMCs, B-cell-depleted T cells, or T cells were the source of the cDNA or gDNA that made up the material.

This clone occurred a few times. Assay: immunoSEQ multiplex PCR; the TCRdb copy retains only in-frame clones and omits some. The repertoire includes some 94,000 clones, around nine tenths of them detected once, and 15% to 19% sits in the top ten. Per the germline V gene, CDR1 is LNHDA and CDR2 is SQIVND (reference sequence). V lost 4 bases and J lost 0, with 16 bases in between. The CDR3 contains 17 residues. J is TRBJ2-1 and V is TRBV19, with D perhaps matching TRBD1 (6 bases). This TCR was recovered from a human donor in a cohort sampled during active COVID-19. Material for sequencing was peripheral blood. DNA for the CDR3: TGTGCCAGTAGTAAACTTCTCGAGGGGGTCTCCTACAATGAGCAGTTCTTC. As protein: CASSKLLEGVSYNEQFF.